The 25 T cell receptor beta chains below were found in one sample sequenced in a study of blood T cells in healthy people across ages. A second roughly 6 to 11 cycle PCR used barcoded and J-beta primers. MiXCR was run by TCRdb on the 5' RACE reads, yielding one entry per CDR3 protein. The sample holds 780,000 or so distinct CDR3 sequences, roughly 50% seen once. Sequencing was performed on blood. Source of these receptors: a man in his forties or fifties in good health.

The V gene is TRBV28, the J gene TRBJ1-2, with D possibly TRBD1 on 5 matching bases. V lost 2 bases and J 4 bases, leaving 14 bases between the germline ends. The CDR3 contains 15 residues. The germline V gene encodes CDR1 MDHEN and CDR2 SYDVKM. The CDR3 loop is CASSLPPSRGYGYTF. For the CDR3, the DNA is TGTGCCAGCAGTTTACCCCCGAGTAGGGGCTATGGCTACACCTTC.

The CDR3 coding sequence is TGTGCCAGCCAGGGGGCGCGAAACAATCAGCCCCAGCATTTT. Translating gives CASQGARNNQPQHF. This chain joins TRBV12-3 or TRBV12-4 and TRBJ1-5, with 8 nucleotides matching TRBD1. J was trimmed by 3 bases and V by 8 bases; bases with no gene match: 6. This CDR3 is 14 amino acids long.

The rearrangement uses TRBV7-2 and TRBJ1-2; no firm D call. With 5 bases removed from V and 8 bases from J, the gap between germline ends came to 18 bases. The germline gives CDR1 SGHTA, CDR2 FQGNSA. The CDR3 has 14 amino acids. DNA for the CDR3: TGTGCCAGCAGCGTATCTACCGCTATCGGGGGCTACACCTTC. As protein: CASSVSTAIGGYTF.

This clonotype was seen a handful of times. This chain links TRBV10-3 with TRBJ2-1; D is uncertain. Trimming removed 2 bases from V and 10 bases from J, with 6 bases in between. Germline CDR1 is ENHRY and CDR2 is SYGVKD. The CDR3 runs to 11 residues. In nucleotides, the CDR3 is TGTGCCATCAGTGAGAGGACCGAGCAGTTCTTC. Encoded protein: CAISERTEQFF.

V and J are TRBV28 and TRBJ2-7; perhaps TRBD1 as D (6 bases). Germline assignment: CDR1 MDHEN and CDR2 SYDVKM. The CDR3 sequence is 13 residues long. The V end lost 7 bases, the J end lost 0 bases, and 10 bases lay between the germline ends. CDR3 nucleotide sequence: TGTGCCAGCACACAGGGATTCTCCTACGAGCAGTACTTC. This codes for CASTQGFSYEQYF.

In this sample, this clonotype turned up a few times. The rearrangement links TRBV29-1 to TRBJ1-2; 7 nucleotides align to TRBD1. V was pared by 3 bases and J by 7 bases, with 5 bases of the junction left unmatched. The CDR3 loop spans 12 amino acids. Per germline, CDR1 SQVTM and CDR2 ANQGSEA. The CDR3 nucleotides are TGCAGCGTTGAGTCACAGGGGCTTGGCTACACCTTC. It yields the protein CSVESQGLGYTF.

This clonotype was counted a few times. In nucleotides, the CDR3 is TGCGCCAGCAGCAAGGGACAGGGGGCATCTGGGGCCAACGTCCTGACTTTC. Translated, it gives CASSKGQGASGANVLTF. J is TRBJ2-6 and V is TRBV5-1; 12 nucleotides align to TRBD1. The CDR3 consists of 17 residues. After removal of 4 bases from V and 1 base from J, the junction contained 3 bases not matched to a gene. Per germline, CDR1 SGHRS and CDR2 YFSETQ.

The rearrangement uses TRBV3-1 and TRBJ1-6; tentatively, D is TRBD1 (5 bases). Trimming removed 3 bases from V and 8 bases from J, with 14 bases in between. The CDR3 loop spans 15 amino acids. CDR1 and CDR2 (germline): LGHDT, YNNKEL (reference sequence). CDR3 in DNA: TGTGCCAGCAGCCAGGATGGGGGATTTGATTCACCCCTCCACTTT. Translating it yields CASSQDGGFDSPLHF.

V is TRBV9 and J is TRBJ2-3; TRBD1 aligns across 7 bases. Germline V lookup: CDR1 SGDLS, CDR2 YYNGEE. V shed 0 bases, J shed 3 bases, and the junction held 4 bases outside the gene matches. This CDR3 contains 15 residues. CDR3: CASSVGGQVTDTQYF. Here the CDR3 DNA reads TGTGCCAGCAGCGTAGGTGGACAGGTGACAGATACGCAGTATTTT.

In its sample, this clonotype was seen a few times. The V gene is TRBV29-1, the J gene TRBJ2-7; TRBD1 matches at 7 bases. CDR1 SQVTM and CDR2 ANQGSEA come from the germline V gene. With V trimmed by 4 bases and J by 6 bases, 6 bases remained unmatched. This CDR3 has 12 amino acids. CDR3 amino acids: CSVVGQSCEQYF. DNA of the CDR3: TGCAGCGTTGTGGGACAGTCGTGCGAGCAGTACTTC.

V gene TRBV28 combines with J gene TRBJ2-7; 7 bases map to TRBD1. Germline CDR1 is MDHEN and CDR2 is SYDVKM. The junction had 4 bases not matched to a gene; V was cut back by 10 bases and J by 4 bases. The CDR3 contains 11 residues. The CDR3 coding sequence is TGTGCCAACAAGACAGGGTACGAGCAGTACTTC. Translation gives CANKTGYEQYF.

DNA of the CDR3: TGTGCCAGCAACAGGGCGGGATCGGACGAGCAGTACTTC. Its translation is CASNRAGSDEQYF. The chain uses TRBV9 and TRBJ2-7, with D perhaps matching TRBD1 or TRBD2 (6 bases each). CDR3 length: 13 amino acids. Germline-derived CDR1 and CDR2 are SGDLS and YYNGEE. The V and J ends lost 6 bases and 5 bases respectively, with 15 bases between them.

Comment on this clonotype: Sequence at one end of the junction differs from germline and may be a read error. The chain combines TRBV28 with TRBJ1-2; D possibly corresponds to TRBD1 (5 bases). The length of the CDR3 is 14 residues. Germline V gene lookup returns CDR1 MDHEN and CDR2 SYDVKM. This CDR3 is CASRQGGGNYGYTF. In DNA, the CDR3 is TGTGCCAGCAGGCAGGGTGGAGGAAACTATGGTTACACCTTC.

The V gene is TRBV6-2 or TRBV6-3, the J gene TRBJ2-7, with unresolved D. From germline, CDR1 is MNHEY and CDR2 SVGEGT. The CDR3 totals 14 residues. Trimming removed 5 bases from V and 2 bases from J, with 13 bases in between. The CDR3 sequence: CASSDVAATYEQYF. The CDR3 region has the DNA TGTGCCAGCAGTGACGTCGCGGCCACCTACGAGCAGTACTTC.

This clonotype was seen more than once but under ten times. The CDR3 spells CSCYIAKNIQYF. The DNA of the CDR3 is TGCAGCTGTTACATAGCCAAAAACATTCAGTACTTC. The chain recombines TRBV29-1 with TRBJ2-4; no clear D gene. The CDR3 totals 12 residues. From germline, CDR1 is SQVTM and CDR2 ANQGSEA. With 8 bases removed from V and 0 bases from J, the gap between germline ends came to 8 bases. Full variable domain (missing parts from reference TRBV29-1 and TRBJ2-4): SAVISQKPSRDICQRGTSLTIQCQVDSQVTMMFWYRQQPGQSLTLIATANQGSEATYESGFVIDKFPISRPNLTFSTLTVSNMSPEDSSIYLCSCYIAKNIQYFGAGTRLSVL.

The chain joins TRBV7-3 to TRBJ2-1; 7 nucleotides line up with TRBD2. The J call may be in error: the DNA end matches TRBJ2-7 better. The germline V gene has CDR1 SGHTA and CDR2 FQGTGA. This CDR3 spans 16 amino acids. This CDR3 is CASSLMGGSTYNEQYF. The CDR3 nucleotides read TGTGCCAGCAGCCTAATGGGCGGGAGTACCTACAATGAGCAGTACTTC.

The rearrangement joins TRBV29-1 to TRBJ1-2; the D is unclear. The CDR3 has 11 amino acids. CDR1 is SQVTM, CDR2 ANQGSEA, per germline. V was clipped by 3 bases and J by 4 bases, with 6 bases between them. The CDR3 loop is CSVDKVYGYTF. The CDR3 region has the DNA TGCAGCGTTGACAAGGTCTATGGCTACACCTTC.

In regard to this clonotype: A much larger clone sits a single nucleotide away, making a read error possible. The V call is TRBV28, the J call TRBJ2-3; the D call may be TRBD1 or TRBD2 (5 bases each). CDR1 MDHEN and CDR2 SYDVKM come from the germline V gene. The length of the CDR3 is 14 residues. Here the CDR3 DNA reads TGTGCCAGCAGCTTAACCGGGACGACAGAGACGCAGTATTTT. Translated: CASSLTGTTETQYF.

This clonotype occurred a few times. The chain carries TRBV4-2 and TRBJ2-5; 9 nucleotides align to TRBD1. V dropped 1 base and J dropped 6; count of bases not matched to a gene: 9. This CDR3 has 16 residues. Germline CDR1 is LGHNA and CDR2 is YNFKEQ. The CDR3 loop reads CASSQAHSGQGKTQYF. CDR3 in DNA: TGTGCCAGCAGCCAAGCTCACTCGGGACAGGGAAAGACCCAGTACTTC.

This clonotype was detected only a few times. The chain couples TRBV27 to TRBJ2-7; TRBD2 agrees at 15 bases. Germline CDR1 and CDR2: MNHEY and SMNVEV (reference sequence). The CDR3 is 13 residues long. V lost 8 bases to trimming and J lost 5 bases; unmatched junction nucleotides: 1. In DNA form, the CDR3 reads TGTGCCAGCGGGACTAGCGGGAGGAACGAGCAGTACTTC. Protein sequence: CASGTSGRNEQYF.

This clonotype was seen more than once but under ten times. This chain joins TRBV5-1 and TRBJ2-7; D is perhaps TRBD1 or TRBD2 (5 bases each). V gave up 3 bases and J gave up 4 bases, with 14 bases separating them. From germline, CDR1 is SGHRS and CDR2 YFSETQ. CDR3 size: 14 residues. CDR3 DNA: TGCGCCAGCAGCTGGGACGATGAAAAGTACGAGCAGTACTTC. This sequence encodes CASSWDDEKYEQYF.

V usage is TRBV6-5 and J usage is TRBJ2-3, with D unresolved. Trimming took off 0 bases at V and 0 bases at J, with 13 bases between the two ends. The CDR3 loop spans 17 amino acids. Germline assignment: CDR1 MNHEY and CDR2 SVGAGI. This chain's CDR3 is CASSYSTLTRSTDTQYF. The CDR3 DNA is TGTGCCAGCAGTTACTCCACCCTTACCCGAAGCACAGATACGCAGTATTTT.

The V call is TRBV7-8, the J call TRBJ1-5, with D unresolved. The V end was cut by 5 bases, the J end by 3 bases, with 14 bases between. The germline gives CDR1 SGHVS, CDR2 FQNEAQ. The CDR3 runs 15 residues. CDR3 protein: CASSPVGRDNQPQHF. CDR3 DNA sequence: TGTGCCAGCAGCCCCGTCGGACGGGACAATCAGCCCCAGCATTTT.

There are a few counts of this clonotype. The chain uses TRBV6-5 and TRBJ2-4; D not resolved. V lost 4 bases to trimming and J lost 15 bases, with 19 bases between them. The CDR3 is 13 amino acids. Germline CDR1 and CDR2: MNHEY and SVGAGI. Here the CDR3 DNA reads TGTGCCAGCAGTTTACTCAGCGTAGGACGACGGTACTTC. As protein: CASSLLSVGRRYF.

This clonotype was seen more than once but under ten times. The chain carries TRBV20-1 and TRBJ2-7; 8 bases agree with TRBD2. Trimming took 3 bases from V and 3 from J; bases not matched to a gene: 7. The V gene's germline CDR1 is DFQATT and CDR2 SNEGSKA (reference sequence). There are 14 residues in the CDR3. CDR3 DNA sequence: TGCAGTGCTAGGATAGCGGGACCCGGCTACGAGCAGTACTTC. This codes for CSARIAGPGYEQYF.